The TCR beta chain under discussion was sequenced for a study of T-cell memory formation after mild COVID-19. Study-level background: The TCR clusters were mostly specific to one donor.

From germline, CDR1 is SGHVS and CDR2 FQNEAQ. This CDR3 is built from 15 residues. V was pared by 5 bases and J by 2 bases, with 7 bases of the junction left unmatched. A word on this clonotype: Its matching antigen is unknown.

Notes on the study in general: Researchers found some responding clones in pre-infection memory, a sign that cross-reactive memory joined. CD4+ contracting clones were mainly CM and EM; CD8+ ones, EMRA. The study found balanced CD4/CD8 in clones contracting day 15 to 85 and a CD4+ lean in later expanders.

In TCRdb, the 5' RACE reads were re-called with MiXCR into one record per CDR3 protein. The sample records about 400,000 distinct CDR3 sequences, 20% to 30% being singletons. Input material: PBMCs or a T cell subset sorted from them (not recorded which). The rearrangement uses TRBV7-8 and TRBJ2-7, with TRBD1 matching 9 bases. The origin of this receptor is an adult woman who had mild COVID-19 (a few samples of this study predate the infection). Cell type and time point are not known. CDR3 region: CASSQQGAPAYEQYF. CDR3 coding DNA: TGTGCCAGCAGCCAACAGGGGGCGCCGGCCTACGAGCAGTACTTC.